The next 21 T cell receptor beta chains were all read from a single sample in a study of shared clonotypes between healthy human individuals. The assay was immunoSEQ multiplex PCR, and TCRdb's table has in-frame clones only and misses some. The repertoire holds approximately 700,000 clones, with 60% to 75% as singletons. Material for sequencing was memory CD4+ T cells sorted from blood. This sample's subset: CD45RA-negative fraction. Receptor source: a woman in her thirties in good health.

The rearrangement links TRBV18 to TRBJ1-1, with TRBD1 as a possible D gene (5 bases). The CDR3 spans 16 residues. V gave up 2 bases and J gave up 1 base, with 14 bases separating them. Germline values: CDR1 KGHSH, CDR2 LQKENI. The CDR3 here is CASSPRQNPGNTEAFF. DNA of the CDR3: TGTGCCAGCTCACCAAGACAGAACCCAGGGAACACTGAAGCTTTCTTT.

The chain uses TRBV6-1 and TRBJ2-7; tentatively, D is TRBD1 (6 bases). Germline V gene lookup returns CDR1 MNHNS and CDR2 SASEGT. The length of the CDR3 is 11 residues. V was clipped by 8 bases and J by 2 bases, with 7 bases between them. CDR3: CASGQTYEQYF. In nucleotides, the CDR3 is TGTGCCAGCGGACAGACCTACGAGCAGTACTTC.

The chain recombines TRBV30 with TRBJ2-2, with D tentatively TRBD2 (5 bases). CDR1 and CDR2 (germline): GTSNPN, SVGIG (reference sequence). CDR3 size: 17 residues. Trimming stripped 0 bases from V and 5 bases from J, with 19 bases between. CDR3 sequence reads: CAWSVIFRDIGTGELFF. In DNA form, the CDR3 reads TGTGCCTGGAGTGTAATCTTTCGGGATATCGGAACCGGGGAGCTGTTTTTT.

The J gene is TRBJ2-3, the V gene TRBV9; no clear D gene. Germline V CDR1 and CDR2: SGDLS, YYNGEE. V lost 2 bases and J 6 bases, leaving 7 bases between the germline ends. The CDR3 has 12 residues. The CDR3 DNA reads TGTGCCAGCAGCGTCGCAGAGGATACGCAGTATTTT. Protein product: CASSVAEDTQYF. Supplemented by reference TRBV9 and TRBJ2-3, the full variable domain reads DSGVTQTPKHLITATGQRVTLRCSPRSGDLSVYWYQQSLDQGLQFLIQYYNGEERAKGNILERFSAQQFPDLHSELNLSSLELGDSALYFCASSVAEDTQYFGPGTRLTVL.

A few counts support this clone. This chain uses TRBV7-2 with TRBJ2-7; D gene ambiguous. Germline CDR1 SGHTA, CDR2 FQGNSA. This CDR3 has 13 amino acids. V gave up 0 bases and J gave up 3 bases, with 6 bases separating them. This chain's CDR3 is CASSLATDYEQYF. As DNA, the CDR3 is TGTGCCAGCAGCTTAGCAACCGACTACGAGCAGTACTTC.

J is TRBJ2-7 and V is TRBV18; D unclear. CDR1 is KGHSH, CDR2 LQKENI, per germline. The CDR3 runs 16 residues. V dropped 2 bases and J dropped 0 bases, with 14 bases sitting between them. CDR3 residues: CASSPVDGDSSYEQYF. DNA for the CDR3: TGTGCCAGCTCACCAGTGGACGGTGACTCCTCCTACGAGCAGTACTTC.

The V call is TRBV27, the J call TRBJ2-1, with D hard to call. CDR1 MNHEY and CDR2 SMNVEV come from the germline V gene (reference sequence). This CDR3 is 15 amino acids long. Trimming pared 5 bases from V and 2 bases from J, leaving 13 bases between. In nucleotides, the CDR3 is TGTGCCAGCAGTACCCAGTCCTCCACCTACAATGAGCAGTTCTTC. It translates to CASSTQSSTYNEQFF.

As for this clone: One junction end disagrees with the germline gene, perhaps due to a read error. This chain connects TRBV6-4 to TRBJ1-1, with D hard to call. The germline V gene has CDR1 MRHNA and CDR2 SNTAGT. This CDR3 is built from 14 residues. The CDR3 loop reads CASSEFGGNAEAFF. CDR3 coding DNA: TGTGCCAGCAGTGAGTTCGGTGGGAACGCTGAAGCTTTCTTT.

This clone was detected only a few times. DNA of the CDR3: TGCGCCAGCAGCTTGGCCAACCGGGGGAGGAAAGAGACCCAGTACTTC. It specifies CASSLANRGRKETQYF. This sequence joins TRBV5-1 and TRBJ2-5, with D perhaps TRBD2 (6 bases). Deletions cut 0 bases from V and 3 bases from J, with 15 bases between. Germline CDR1 SGHRS, CDR2 YFSETQ. The CDR3 is 16 amino acids. Full variable domain (missing parts from reference TRBV5-1 and TRBJ2-5): KAGVTQTPRYLIKTRGQQVTLSCSPISGHRSVSWYQQTPGQGLQFLFEYFSETQRNKGNFPGRFSGRQFSNSRSEMNVSTLELGDSALYLCASSLANRGRKETQYFGPGTRLLVL.

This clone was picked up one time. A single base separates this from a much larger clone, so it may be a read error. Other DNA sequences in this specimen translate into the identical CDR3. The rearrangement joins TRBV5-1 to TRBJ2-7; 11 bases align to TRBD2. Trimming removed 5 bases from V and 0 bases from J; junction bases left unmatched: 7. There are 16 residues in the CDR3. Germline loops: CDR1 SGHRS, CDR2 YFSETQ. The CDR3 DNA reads TGCGCCAGCAGTCGAACCGGGACTAGCGGCTCCTACGAGCAGTACTTC. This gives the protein CASSRTGTSGSYEQYF.

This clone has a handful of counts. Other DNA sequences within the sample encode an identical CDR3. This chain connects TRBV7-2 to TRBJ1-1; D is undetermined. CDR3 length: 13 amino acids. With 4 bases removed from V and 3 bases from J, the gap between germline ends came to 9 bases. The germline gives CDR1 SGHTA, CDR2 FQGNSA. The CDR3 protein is CASSSQRDTEAFF. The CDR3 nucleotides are TGTGCCAGCAGCTCGCAACGGGACACTGAAGCTTTCTTT.

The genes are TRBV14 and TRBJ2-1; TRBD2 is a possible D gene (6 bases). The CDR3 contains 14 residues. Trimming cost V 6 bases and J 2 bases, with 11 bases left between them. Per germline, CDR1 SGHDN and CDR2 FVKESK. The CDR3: CASSRLGAYNEQFF. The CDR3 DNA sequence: TGTGCCAGCAGTAGACTAGGGGCCTACAATGAGCAGTTCTTC.

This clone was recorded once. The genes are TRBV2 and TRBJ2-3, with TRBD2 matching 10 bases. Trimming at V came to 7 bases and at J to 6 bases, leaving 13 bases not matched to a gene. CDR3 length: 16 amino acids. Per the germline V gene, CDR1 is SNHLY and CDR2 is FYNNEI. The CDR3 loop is CASTPPSGSLPDTQYF. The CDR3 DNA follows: TGTGCCAGCACCCCCCCTAGCGGGAGTTTACCGGATACGCAGTATTTT.

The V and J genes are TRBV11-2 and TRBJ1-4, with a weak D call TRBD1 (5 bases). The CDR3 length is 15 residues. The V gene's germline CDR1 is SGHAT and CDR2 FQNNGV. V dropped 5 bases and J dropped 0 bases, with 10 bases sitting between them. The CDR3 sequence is CASSRQSSTNEKLFF. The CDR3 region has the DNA TGTGCCAGCAGCCGACAGAGCTCAACTAATGAAAAACTGTTTTTT.

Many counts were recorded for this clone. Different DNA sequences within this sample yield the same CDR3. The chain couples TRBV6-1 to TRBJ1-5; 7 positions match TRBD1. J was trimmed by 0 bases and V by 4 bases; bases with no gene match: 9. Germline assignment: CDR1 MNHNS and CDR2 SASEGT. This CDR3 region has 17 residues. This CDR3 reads CASSGFGTAYSNQPQHF. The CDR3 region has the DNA TGTGCCAGCAGTGGCTTCGGGACAGCTTATAGCAATCAGCCCCAGCATTTT.

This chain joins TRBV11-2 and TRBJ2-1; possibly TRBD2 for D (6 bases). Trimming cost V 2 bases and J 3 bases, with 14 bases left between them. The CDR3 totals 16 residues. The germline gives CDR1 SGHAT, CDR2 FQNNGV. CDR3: CASSLRSGASYNEQFF. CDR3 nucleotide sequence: TGTGCCAGCAGCTTACGCTCGGGAGCCAGCTACAATGAGCAGTTCTTC. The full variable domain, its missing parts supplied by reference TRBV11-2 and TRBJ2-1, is EAGVAQSPRYKIIEKRQSVAFWCNPISGHATLYWYQQILGQGPKLLIQFQNNGVVDDSQLPKDRFSAERLKGVDSTLKIQPAKLEDSAVYLCASSLRSGASYNEQFFGPGTRLTVL.

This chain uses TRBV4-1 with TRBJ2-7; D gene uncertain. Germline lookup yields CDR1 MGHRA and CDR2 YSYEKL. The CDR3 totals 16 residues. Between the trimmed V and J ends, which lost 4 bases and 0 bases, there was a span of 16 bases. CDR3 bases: TGCGCCAGCAGCCGTGACCCCGACTTTCTCTCCTACGAGCAGTACTTC. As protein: CASSRDPDFLSYEQYF.

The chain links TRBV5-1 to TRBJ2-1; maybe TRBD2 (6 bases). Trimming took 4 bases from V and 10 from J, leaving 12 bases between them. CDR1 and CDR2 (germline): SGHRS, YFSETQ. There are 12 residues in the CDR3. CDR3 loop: CASSGTGDEQFF. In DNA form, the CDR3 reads TGCGCCAGCAGCGGGACTGGTGACGAGCAGTTCTTC.

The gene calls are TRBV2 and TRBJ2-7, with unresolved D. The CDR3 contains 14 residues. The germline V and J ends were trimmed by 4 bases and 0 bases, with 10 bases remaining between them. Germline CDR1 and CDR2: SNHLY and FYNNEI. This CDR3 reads CASSVLNLSYEQYF. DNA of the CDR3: TGTGCCAGCAGTGTACTAAATCTCTCCTACGAGCAGTACTTC.

CDR3: CASSSQPGLAGGRGDEQFF. For the CDR3, the DNA is TGCGCCAGCAGCTCCCAGCCCGGACTAGCGGGAGGGCGGGGGGATGAGCAGTTCTTC. This sequence joins TRBV5-1 and TRBJ2-1, with TRBD2 matching 15 bases. V was pared by 3 bases and J by 8 bases, with 15 bases of the junction left unmatched. The CDR3 is 19 amino acids. CDR1 and CDR2 from the germline V gene are SGHRS and YFSETQ. The full variable domain, its missing parts supplied by reference TRBV5-1 and TRBJ2-1, is KAGVTQTPRYLIKTRGQQVTLSCSPISGHRSVSWYQQTPGQGLQFLFEYFSETQRNKGNFPGRFSGRQFSNSRSEMNVSTLELGDSALYLCASSSQPGLAGGRGDEQFFGPGTRLTVL.

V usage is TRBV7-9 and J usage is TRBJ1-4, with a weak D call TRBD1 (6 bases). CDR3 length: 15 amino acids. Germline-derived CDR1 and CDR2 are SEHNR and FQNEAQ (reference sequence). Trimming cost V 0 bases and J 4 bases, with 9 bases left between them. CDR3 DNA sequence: TGTGCCAGCAGCTTAGCTCGGACAGATAATGAAAAACTGTTTTTT. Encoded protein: CASSLARTDNEKLFF.